The source of this T cell receptor (beta chain) is a study of cytomegalovirus exposure and HLA in healthy donors. Study details: A preliminary data release comprised around 85 million unique TCRs obtained from HLA-typed donors. Study conclusions and caveats: A list of 150 to 200 TCR beta chains associated with cytomegalovirus was given. Analysis performed later found over 15,000 TCR beta sequences associated with HLA alleles at 0.05 false discovery rate.

Germline V gives CDR1 LNHNV, CDR2 YYDKDF (reference sequence). J lost 5 bases, V lost 4 bases, and 6 bases had no gene match. CDR3 size: 15 residues. Primers for the PCR totalled 60 Vbeta and 13 Jbeta. Methods used by the authors: Roughly 80 million unique TCR beta chains, 9 million to 11 million shared, were counted in a later analysis. Sequenced by immunoSEQ multiplex PCR; TCRdb stores in-frame clones only, minus some. V and J calls plus clone size are reproduced from that table; the DNA served to infer D and trimming. The data contain under 200,000 clones, about 70% of them singletons. Regarding this clone: Its antigen is unknown.

Specimen: PBMCs. V usage is TRBV15 and J usage is TRBJ2-2, with 8 bases identical to TRBD2. The TCR sequence derives from a woman between 35 and 50 years old in good health and CMV-seropositive. The CDR3 reads CATSTGGARTGELFF. The CDR3 region has the DNA TGTGCCACCAGCACGGGGGGGGCTAGAACCGGGGAGCTGTTTTTT.